The 5 T cell receptor beta chains below all came from one sample that was sequenced in a study of T cell clonotyping in hematopoietic cell transplantation. Specified time point: recipient sample about 28 days before transplant, after cytoreduction. Sequencing used immunoSEQ multiplex PCR; TCRdb keeps in-frame clones, though not all of them. The profile shows approximately 30,000 clones, 82% of them singletons. Sequencing was performed on peripheral blood mononuclear cells, taken before stem cell transplant. The receptor source for this set is a man in his forties with acute myeloid leukemia. Some clones in this sample may be carry-over from other donors' samples.

The genes are TRBV11-3 and TRBJ2-2; possibly TRBD1 or TRBD2 for D (6 bases each). Trimming removed 5 bases from V and 3 bases from J, with 19 bases in between. Germline V gene sequence: CDR1 SGHNT, CDR2 YENEEA. The CDR3 has 17 amino acids. The DNA of the CDR3 is TGTGCCAGCAGCCCTGGGGGGTGGGACACGGACACCGGGGAGCTGTTTTTT. It yields the protein CASSPGGWDTDTGELFF.

The genes are TRBV28 and TRBJ2-7; no clear D. This CDR3 spans 14 amino acids. V lost 3 bases and J lost 0, with 9 bases in between. CDR1 and CDR2 from the germline V gene are MDHEN and SYDVKM. CDR3 region: CASSFARASYEQYF. CDR3 sequence (DNA): TGTGCCAGCAGTTTCGCCCGGGCCTCCTACGAGCAGTACTTC.

The gene calls are TRBV11-3 and TRBJ2-7; D is unresolved. Trimming left V 3 bases short and J 0 bases short, with 9 bases between. This CDR3 contains 14 residues. The germline gives CDR1 SGHNT, CDR2 YENEEA. The CDR3 DNA follows: TGTGCCAGCAGCTTCCGCCCCAGCTCCTACGAGCAGTACTTC. Its protein product is CASSFRPSSYEQYF.

This chain uses TRBV10-3 with TRBJ1-1; 10 nucleotides agree with TRBD1. The CDR3 spans 15 residues. Germline V gene lookup returns CDR1 ENHRY and CDR2 SYGVKD. J lost 5 bases, V lost 5 bases, and 8 bases had no gene match. The CDR3 bases are TGTGCCATCAGTCAGAGGGGACAGGGGTGGACTGAAGCTTTCTTT. Translated, it gives CAISQRGQGWTEAFF.

The J gene is TRBJ1-1, the V gene TRBV27; a possible D gene is TRBD1 (6 bases). The CDR3 totals 15 residues. The germline CDR1 and CDR2 sequences are MNHEY and SMNVEV (reference sequence). V dropped 0 bases and J dropped 11 bases, with 19 bases sitting between them. The chain's CDR3 is CASSLSSRGPMGAFF. As DNA, the CDR3 is TGTGCCAGCAGTTTATCATCCCGGGGGCCGATGGGGGCTTTCTTT.